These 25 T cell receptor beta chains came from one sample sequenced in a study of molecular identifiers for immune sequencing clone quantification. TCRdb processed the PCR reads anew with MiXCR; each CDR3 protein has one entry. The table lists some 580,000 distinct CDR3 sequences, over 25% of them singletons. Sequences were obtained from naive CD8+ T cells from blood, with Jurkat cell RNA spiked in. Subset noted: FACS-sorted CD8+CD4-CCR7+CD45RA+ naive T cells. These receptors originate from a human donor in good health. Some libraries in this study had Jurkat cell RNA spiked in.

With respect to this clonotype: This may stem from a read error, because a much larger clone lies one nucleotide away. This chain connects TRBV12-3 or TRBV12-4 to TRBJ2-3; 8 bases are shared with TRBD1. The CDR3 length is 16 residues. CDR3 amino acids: CANSPGWTGSTDTQYF. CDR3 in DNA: TGTGCCAACAGTCCGGGGTGGACAGGGAGCACAGATACGCAGTATTTT.

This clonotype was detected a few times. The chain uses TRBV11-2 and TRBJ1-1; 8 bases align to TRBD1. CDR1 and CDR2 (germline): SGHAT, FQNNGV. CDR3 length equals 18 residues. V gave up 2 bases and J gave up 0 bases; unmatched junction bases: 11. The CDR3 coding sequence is TGTGCCAGCAGCTTATACAACTCAGGGGGCGCGATGAACACTGAAGCTTTCTTT. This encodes CASSLYNSGGAMNTEAFF.

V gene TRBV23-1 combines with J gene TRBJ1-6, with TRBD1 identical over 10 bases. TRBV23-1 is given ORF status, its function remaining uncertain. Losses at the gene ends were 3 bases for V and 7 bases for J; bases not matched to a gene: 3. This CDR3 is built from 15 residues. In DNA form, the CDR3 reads TGCGCCAGCAGTCATCTGGACAGGGGGAATTCACCCCTCCACTTT. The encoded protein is CASSHLDRGNSPLHF.

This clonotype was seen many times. The CDR3 here is CASSYPPREAFF. CDR3 sequence (DNA): TGTGCCAGCAGTTACCCCCCACGTGAAGCTTTCTTT. This sequence joins TRBV6-2 or TRBV6-3 and TRBJ1-1; no definite D call. The germline V gene has CDR1 MNHEY and CDR2 SVGEGT. This CDR3 region has 12 residues. V gave up 2 bases and J gave up 7 bases, with 8 bases separating them.

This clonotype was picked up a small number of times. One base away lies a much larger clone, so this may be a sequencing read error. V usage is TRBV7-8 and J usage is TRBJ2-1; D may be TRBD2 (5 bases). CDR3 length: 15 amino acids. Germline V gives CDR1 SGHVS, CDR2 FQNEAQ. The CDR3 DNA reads TGTGTCAGCAGCTTAGCGCTTGCGTCCCACTCTGAGCAGTTCTTC. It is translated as CVSSLALASHSEQFF.

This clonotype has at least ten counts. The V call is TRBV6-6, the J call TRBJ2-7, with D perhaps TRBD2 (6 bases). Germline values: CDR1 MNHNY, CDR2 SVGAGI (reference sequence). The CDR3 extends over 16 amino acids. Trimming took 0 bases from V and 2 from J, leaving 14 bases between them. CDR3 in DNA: TGTGCCAGCAGTTACTCAGTTACGGGAGTCGCCTACGAGCAGTACTTC. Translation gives CASSYSVTGVAYEQYF.

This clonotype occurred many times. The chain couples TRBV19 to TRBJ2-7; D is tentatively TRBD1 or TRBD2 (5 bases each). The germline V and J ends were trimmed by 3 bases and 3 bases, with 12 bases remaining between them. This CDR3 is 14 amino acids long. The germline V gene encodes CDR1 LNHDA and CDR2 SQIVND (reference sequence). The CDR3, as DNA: TGTGCCAGTAGTATCCGGGACCCAGACTACGAGCAGTACTTC. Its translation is CASSIRDPDYEQYF. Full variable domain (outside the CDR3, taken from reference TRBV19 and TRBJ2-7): DGGITQSPKYLFRKEGQNVTLSCEQNLNHDAMYWYRQDPGQGLRLIYYSQIVNDFQKGDIAEGYSVSREKKESFPLTVTSAQKNPTAFYLCASSIRDPDYEQYFGPGTRLTVT.

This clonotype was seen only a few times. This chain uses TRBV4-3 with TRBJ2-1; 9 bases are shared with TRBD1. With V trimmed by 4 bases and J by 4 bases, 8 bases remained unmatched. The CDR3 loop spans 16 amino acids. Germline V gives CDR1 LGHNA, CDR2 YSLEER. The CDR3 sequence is CASSPITGGTYNEQFF. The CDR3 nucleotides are TGCGCCAGCAGCCCAATTACAGGGGGCACGTACAATGAGCAGTTCTTC.

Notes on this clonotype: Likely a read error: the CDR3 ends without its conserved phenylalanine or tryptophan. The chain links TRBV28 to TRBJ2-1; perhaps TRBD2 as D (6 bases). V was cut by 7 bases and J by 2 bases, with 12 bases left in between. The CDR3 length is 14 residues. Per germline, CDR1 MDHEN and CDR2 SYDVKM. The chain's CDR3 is CASTGLPPYNEQFL. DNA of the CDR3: TGTGCCAGCACTGGACTACCCCCCTACAATGAGCAGTTCCTC.

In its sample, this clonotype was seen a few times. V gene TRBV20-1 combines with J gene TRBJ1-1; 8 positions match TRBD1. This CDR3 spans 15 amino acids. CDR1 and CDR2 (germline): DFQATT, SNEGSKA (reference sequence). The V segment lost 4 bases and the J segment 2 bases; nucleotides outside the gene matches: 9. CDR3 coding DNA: TGCAGTGCTAAGGGACAGGTCACAGATAACACTGAAGCTTTCTTT. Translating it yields CSAKGQVTDNTEAFF.

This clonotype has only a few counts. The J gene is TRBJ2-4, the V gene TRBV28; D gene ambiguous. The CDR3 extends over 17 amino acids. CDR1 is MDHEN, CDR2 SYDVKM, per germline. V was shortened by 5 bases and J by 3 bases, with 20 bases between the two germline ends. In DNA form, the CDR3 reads TGTGCCAGCAGTGCCCGCGCGGATATTCTAGTCAAAAACATTCAGTACTTC. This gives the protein CASSARADILVKNIQYF.

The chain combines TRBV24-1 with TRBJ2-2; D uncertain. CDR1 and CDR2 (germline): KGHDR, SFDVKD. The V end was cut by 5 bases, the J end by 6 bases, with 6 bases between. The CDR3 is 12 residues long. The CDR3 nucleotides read TGTGCCACCAGTGTTCGATCCGGGGAGCTGTTTTTT. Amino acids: CATSVRSGELFF.

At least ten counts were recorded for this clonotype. In DNA form, the CDR3 reads TGTGCCAGCAGTTATCGGCTGGGGGGCAATCAGCCCCAGCATTTT. Translating it yields CASSYRLGGNQPQHF. The rearrangement links TRBV28 to TRBJ1-5; maybe TRBD1 (5 bases). Between the trimmed V and J ends, which lost 4 bases and 2 bases, there was a span of 12 bases. Germline V gene lookup returns CDR1 MDHEN and CDR2 SYDVKM. This CDR3 contains 15 residues.

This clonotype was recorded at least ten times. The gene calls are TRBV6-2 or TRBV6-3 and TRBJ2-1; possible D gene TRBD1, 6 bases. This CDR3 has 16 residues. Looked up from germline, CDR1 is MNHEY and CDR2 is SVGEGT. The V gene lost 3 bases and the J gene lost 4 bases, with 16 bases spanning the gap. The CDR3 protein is CASSYAPDSSYNEQFF. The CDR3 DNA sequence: TGTGCCAGCAGTTATGCCCCGGACAGCTCGTACAATGAGCAGTTCTTC.

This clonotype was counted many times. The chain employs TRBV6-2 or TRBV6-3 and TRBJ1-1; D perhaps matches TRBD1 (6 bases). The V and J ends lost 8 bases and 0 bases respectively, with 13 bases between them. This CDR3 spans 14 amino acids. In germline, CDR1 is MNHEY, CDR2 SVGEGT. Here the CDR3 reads CASAGTSMNTEAFF. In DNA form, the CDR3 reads TGTGCCAGCGCCGGGACATCCATGAACACTGAAGCTTTCTTT.

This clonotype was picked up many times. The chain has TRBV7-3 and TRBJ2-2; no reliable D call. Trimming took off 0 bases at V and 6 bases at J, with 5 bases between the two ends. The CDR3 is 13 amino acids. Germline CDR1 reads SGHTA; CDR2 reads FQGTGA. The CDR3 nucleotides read TGTGCCAGCAGCTTAACGTTGTCCGGGGAGCTGTTTTTT. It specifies CASSLTLSGELFF.

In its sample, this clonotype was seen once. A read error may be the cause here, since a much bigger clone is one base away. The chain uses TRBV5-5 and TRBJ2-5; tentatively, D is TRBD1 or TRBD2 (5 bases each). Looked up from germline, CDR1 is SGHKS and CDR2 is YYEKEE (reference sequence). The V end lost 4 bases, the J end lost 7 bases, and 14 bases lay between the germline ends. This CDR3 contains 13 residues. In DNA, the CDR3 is TGTGCCAGCAGCGCCGGGACCGATGGGACCCAGTACTTC. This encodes CASSAGTDGTQYF. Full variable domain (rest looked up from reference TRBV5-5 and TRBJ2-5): DAGVTQSPTHLIKTRGQQVTLRCSPISGHKSVSWYQQVLGQGPQFIFQYYEKEERGRGNFPDRFSARQFPNYSSELNVNALLLGDSALYLCASSAGTDGTQYFGPGTRLLVL.

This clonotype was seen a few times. CDR3 region: CASSVGQGMTDTQYF. CDR3 DNA sequence: TGTGCCAGCAGTGTCGGACAGGGGATGACAGATACGCAGTATTTT. The V and J genes are TRBV11-3 and TRBJ2-3; 9 bases match TRBD1. V shed 6 bases and J 3 bases; nucleotides not matched to a gene: 7. There are 15 residues in the CDR3. CDR1 is SGHNT and CDR2 is YENEEA in the germline V gene.

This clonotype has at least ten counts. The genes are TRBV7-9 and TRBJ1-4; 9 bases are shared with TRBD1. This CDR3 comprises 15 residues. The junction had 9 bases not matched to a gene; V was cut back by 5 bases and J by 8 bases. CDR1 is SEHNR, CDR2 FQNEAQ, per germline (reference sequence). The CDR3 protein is CASSLPGQGYEKLFF. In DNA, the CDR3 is TGTGCCAGCAGCCTACCGGGACAGGGCTACGAAAAACTGTTTTTT.

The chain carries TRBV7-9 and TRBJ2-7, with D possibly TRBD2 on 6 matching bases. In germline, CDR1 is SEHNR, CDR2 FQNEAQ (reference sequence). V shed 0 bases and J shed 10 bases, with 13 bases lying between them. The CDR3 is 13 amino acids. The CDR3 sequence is CASSLAGEVRQYF. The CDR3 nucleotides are TGTGCCAGCAGCTTAGCGGGGGAGGTAAGACAGTACTTC.

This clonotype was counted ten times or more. The CDR3 DNA sequence: TGTGCCAGCAGCCCCGCCCGGGGAGGCGGAACTGAAGCTTTCTTT. As protein: CASSPARGGGTEAFF. The chain is built from TRBV3-1 and TRBJ1-1, with D unresolved. This CDR3 has 15 amino acids. V was shortened by 4 bases and J by 5 bases, with 17 bases between the two germline ends. The V gene's germline CDR1 is LGHDT and CDR2 YNNKEL (reference sequence).

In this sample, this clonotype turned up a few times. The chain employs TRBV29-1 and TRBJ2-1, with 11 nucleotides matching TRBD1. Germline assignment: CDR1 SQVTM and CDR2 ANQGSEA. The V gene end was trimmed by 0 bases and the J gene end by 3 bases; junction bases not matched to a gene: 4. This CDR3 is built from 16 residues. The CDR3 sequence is CSVEDLGTGGYNEQFF. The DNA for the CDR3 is TGCAGCGTTGAAGATCTTGGGACAGGGGGCTACAATGAGCAGTTCTTC.

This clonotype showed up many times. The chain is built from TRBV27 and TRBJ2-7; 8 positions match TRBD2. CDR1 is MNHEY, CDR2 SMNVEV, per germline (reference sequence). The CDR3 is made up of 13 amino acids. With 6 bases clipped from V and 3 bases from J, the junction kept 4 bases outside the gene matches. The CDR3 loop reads CASRTSGSYEQYF. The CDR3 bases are TGTGCCAGCAGAACCAGCGGGAGCTACGAGCAGTACTTC.

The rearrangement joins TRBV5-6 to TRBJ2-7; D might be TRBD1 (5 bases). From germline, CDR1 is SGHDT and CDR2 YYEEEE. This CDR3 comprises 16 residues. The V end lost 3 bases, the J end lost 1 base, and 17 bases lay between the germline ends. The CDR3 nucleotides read TGTGCCAGCAGCTCTCCGGTTCAGGGCCTTTCCTACGAGCAGTACTTC. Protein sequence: CASSSPVQGLSYEQYF. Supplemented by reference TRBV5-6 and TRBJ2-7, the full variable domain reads DAGVTQSPTHLIKTRGQQVTLRCSPKSGHDTVSWYQQALGQGPQFIFQYYEEEERQRGNFPDRFSGHQFPNYSSELNVNALLLGDSALYLCASSSPVQGLSYEQYFGPGTRLTVT.

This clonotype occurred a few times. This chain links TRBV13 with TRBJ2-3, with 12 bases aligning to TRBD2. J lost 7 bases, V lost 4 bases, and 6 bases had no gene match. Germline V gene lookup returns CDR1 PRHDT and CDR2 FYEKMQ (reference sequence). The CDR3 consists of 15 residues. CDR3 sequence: CASSYQTSGSNTQYF. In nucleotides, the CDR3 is TGTGCCAGCAGCTACCAGACTAGCGGGAGTAATACGCAGTATTTT.